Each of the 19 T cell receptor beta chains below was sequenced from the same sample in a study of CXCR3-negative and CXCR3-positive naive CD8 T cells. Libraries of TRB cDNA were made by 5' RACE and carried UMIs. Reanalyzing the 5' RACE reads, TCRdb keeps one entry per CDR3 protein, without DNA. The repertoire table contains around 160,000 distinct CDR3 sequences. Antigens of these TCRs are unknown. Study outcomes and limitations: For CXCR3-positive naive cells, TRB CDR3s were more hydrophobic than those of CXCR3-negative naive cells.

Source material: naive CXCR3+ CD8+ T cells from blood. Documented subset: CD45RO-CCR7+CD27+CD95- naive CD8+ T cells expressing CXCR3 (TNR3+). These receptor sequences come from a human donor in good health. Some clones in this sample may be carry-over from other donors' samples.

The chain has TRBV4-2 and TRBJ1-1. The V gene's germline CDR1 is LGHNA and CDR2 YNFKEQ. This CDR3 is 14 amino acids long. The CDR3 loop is CASSPLRVNTEAFF.

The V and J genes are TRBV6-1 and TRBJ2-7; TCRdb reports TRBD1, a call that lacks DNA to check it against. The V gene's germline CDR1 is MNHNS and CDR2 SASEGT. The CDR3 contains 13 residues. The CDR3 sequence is CASSERQPYEQYF.

CDR3 sequence: CASTLTNRAAVETQYF. V gene TRBV19 combines with J gene TRBJ2-5; TCRdb picks TRBD2, but there is no DNA to check that call. From germline, CDR1 is LNHDA and CDR2 SQIVND (reference sequence). This CDR3 is 16 amino acids long.

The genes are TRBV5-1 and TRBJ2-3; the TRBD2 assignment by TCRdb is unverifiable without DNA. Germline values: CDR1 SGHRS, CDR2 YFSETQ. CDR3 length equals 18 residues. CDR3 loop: CASSLIVGLAGVADTQYF. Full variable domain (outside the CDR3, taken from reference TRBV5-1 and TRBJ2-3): KAGVTQTPRYLIKTRGQQVTLSCSPISGHRSVSWYQQTPGQGLQFLFEYFSETQRNKGNFPGRFSGRQFSNSRSEMNVSTLELGDSALYLCASSLIVGLAGVADTQYFGPGTRLTVL.

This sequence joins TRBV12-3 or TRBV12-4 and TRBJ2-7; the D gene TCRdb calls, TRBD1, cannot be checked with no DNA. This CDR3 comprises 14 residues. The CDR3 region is CASSLPTGLGEQYF.

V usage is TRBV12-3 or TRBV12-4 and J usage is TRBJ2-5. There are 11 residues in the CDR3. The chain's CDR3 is CASTVDQTQYF.

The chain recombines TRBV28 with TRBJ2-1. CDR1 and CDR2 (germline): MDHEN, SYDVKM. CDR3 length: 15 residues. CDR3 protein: CASSLTGNRHNEQFF.

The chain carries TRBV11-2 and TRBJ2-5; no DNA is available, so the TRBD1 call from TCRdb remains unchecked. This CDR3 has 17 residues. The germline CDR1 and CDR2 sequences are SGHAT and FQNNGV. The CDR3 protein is CASSYIPGQGLGETQYF.

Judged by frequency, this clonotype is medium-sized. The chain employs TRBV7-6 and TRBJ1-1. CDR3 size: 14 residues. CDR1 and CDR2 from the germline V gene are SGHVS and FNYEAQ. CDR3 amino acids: CASSDTEMNTEAFF.

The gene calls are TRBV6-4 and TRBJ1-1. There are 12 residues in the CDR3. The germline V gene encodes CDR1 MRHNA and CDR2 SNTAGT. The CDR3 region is CASSPLNTEAFF.

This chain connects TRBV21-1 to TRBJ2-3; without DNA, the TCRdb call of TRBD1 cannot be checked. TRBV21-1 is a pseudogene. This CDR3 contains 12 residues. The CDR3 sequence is CASSQGVGTQYF.

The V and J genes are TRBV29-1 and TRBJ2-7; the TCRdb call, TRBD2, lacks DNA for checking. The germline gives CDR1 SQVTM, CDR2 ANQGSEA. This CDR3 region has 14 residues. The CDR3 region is CSVEVPSGDYEQYF.

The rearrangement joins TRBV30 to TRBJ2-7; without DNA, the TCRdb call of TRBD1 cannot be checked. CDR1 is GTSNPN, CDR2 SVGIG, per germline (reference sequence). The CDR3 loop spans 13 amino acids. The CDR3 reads CAWRDRDRYEQYF.

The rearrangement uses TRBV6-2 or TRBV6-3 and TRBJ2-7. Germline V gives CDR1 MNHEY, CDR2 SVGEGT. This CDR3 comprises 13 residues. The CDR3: CASSYPRFDEQYF.

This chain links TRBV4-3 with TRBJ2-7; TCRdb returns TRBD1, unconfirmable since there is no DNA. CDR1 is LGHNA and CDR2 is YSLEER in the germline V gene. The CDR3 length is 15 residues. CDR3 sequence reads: CASSQYRDSSYEQYF.

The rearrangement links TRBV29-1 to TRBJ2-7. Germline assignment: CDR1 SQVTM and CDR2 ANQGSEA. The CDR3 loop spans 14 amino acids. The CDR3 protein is CSVDSADNSYEQYF.

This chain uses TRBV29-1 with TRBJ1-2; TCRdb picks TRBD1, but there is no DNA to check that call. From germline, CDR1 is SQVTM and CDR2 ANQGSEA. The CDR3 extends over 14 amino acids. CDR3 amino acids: CIVEETGFNYGYTF.

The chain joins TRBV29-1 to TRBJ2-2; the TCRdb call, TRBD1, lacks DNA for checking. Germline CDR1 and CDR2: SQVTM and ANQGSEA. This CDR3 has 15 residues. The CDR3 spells CSVWMTGRDTGELFF.

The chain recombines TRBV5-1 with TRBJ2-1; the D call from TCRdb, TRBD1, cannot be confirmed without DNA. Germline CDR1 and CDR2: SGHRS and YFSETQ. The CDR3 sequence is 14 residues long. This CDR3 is CASSTGTGAHEQFF. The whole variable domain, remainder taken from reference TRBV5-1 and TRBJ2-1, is KAGVTQTPRYLIKTRGQQVTLSCSPISGHRSVSWYQQTPGQGLQFLFEYFSETQRNKGNFPGRFSGRQFSNSRSEMNVSTLELGDSALYLCASSTGTGAHEQFFGPGTRLTVL.